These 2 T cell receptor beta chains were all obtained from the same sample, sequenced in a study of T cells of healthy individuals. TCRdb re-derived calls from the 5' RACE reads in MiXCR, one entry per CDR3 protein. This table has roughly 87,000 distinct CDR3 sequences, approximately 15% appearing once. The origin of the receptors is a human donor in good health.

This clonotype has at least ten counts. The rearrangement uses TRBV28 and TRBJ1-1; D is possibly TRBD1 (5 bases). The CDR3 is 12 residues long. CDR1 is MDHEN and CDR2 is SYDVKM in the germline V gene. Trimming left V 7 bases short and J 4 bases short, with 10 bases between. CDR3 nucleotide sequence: TGTGCCAGCAATTTTCAGGGCACTGAAGCTTTCTTT. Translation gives CASNFQGTEAFF.

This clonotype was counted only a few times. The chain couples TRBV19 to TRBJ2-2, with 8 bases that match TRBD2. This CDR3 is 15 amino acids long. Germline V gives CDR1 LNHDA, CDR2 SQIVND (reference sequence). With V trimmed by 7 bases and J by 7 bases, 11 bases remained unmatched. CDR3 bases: TGTGCCAGTATTAGGACTAGCCGGAGGGGCGGGGAGCTGTTTTTT. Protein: CASIRTSRRGGELFF.